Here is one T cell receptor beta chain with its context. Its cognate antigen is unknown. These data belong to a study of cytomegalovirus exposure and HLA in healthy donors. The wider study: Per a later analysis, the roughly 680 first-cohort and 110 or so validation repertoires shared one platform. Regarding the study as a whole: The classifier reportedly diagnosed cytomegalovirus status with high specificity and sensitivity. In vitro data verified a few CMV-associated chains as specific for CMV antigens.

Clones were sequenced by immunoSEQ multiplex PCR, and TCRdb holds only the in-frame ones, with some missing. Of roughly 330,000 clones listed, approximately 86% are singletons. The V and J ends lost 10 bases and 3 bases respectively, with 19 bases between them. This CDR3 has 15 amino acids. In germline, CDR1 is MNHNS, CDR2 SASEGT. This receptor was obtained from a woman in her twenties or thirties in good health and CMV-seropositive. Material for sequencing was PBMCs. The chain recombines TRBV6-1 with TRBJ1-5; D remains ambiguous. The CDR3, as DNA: TGTGCCACACGTGGACCTTTCGGAAACAATCAGCCCCAGCATTTT. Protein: CATRGPFGNNQPQHF.